This T cell receptor (beta chain) was recorded in a study of vaccination and CD4 T cells after COVID-19. Stated treatment: approximately nine-day PBMC culture with coronavirus spike peptide pools or control peptides (ViraFEST assay). CD4+ T lymphocytes from the unexposed donor were collected before the COVID-19 pandemic (2011-2018). Having spent around 9 days in culture, CD4+ T cells were then isolated by negative selection. CD4+ T cells that had been cultured provided DNA sequenced with the Oncomine TCR Beta short-read assay. TCRdb re-analysed the PCR reads in MiXCR, keeping a single row per CDR3 protein. Of over 6,500 distinct CDR3 sequences listed, 52% are singletons. In this sample, this clonotype turned up a few times. Its cognate antigen is unknown. J was trimmed by 10 bases and V by 8 bases; bases with no gene match: 10. The length of the CDR3 is 12 residues. Germline V lookup: CDR1 SNHLY, CDR2 FYNNEI.

The sample taken for sequencing was CD4+ T cells from blood, cultured in vitro. The clonotype comes from a human donor in good health. V gene TRBV2 combines with J gene TRBJ1-1; 7 nucleotides align to TRBD1. The CDR3: CASEQQGSGAFF. In DNA, the CDR3 is TGTGCCAGCGAACAACAGGGGTCGGGAGCTTTCTTT. Based on the CDR3 plus reference TRBV2 and TRBJ1-1, the full variable domain is EPEVTQTPSHQVTQMGQEVILRCVPISNHLYFYWYRQILGQKVEFLVSFYNNEISEKSEIFDDQFSVERPDGSNFTLKIRSTKLEDSAMYFCASEQQGSGAFFGQGTRLTVV.